The present T cell receptor (beta chain) was sequenced within a study of T-cell reconstitution after alpha-beta-depleted transplantation in children. As it was prepared, the TCRbeta library received unique molecular identifiers. Each CDR3 protein is one row after TCRdb ran MiXCR on the PCR reads. The repertoire includes over 550,000 distinct CDR3 sequences, about 10% of them detected once, and roughly 4% sits in the top ten. This CDR3 is built from 16 residues. The germline gives CDR1 SGHRS, CDR2 YFSETQ. The germline V and J ends were trimmed by 4 bases and 10 bases, with 21 bases remaining between them.

The specimen comprised PBMCs from the stem cell graft donor, sampled from the stem cell graft. The clonotype was recovered from a human donor who donated a stem cell graft to a child with acute myeloid leukemia. The chain has TRBV5-1 and TRBJ1-6, with D possibly being TRBD1 (6 bases). Here the CDR3 reads CASSPRARGNESPLHF. CDR3 DNA sequence: TGCGCCAGCAGCCCGAGGGCCAGGGGAAACGAATCACCCCTCCACTTT.